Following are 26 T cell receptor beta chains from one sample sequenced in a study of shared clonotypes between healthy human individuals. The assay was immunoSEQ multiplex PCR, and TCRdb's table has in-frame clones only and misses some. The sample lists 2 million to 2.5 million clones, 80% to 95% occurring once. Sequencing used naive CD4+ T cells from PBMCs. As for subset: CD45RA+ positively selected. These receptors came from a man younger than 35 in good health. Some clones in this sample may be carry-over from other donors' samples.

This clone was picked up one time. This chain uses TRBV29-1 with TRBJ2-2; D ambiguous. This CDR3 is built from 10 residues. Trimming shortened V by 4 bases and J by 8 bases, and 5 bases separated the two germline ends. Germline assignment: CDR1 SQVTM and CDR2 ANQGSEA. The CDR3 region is CSVGPGELFF. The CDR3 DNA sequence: TGCAGCGTTGGCCCAGGGGAGCTGTTTTTT.

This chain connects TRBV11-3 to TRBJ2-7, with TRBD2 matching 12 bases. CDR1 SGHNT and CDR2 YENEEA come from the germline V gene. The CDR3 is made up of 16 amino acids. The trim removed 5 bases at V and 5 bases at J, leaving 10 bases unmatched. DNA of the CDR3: TGTGCCAGCAGCCCTCTACCGACTAGCGGGAGCGACGAGCAGTACTTC. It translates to CASSPLPTSGSDEQYF. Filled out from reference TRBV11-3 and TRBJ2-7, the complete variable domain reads EAGVVQSPRYKIIEKKQPVAFWCNPISGHNTLYWYLQNLGQGPELLIRYENEEAVDDSQLPKDRFSAERLKGVDSTLKIQPAELGDSAVYLCASSPLPTSGSDEQYFGPGTRLTVT.

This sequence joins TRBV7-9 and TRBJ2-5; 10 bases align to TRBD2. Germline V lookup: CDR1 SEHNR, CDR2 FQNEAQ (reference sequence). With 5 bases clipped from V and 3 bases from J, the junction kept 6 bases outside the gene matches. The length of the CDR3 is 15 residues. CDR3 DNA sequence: TGTGCCAGCAGCCAACTGCTAGCGGGAGAAGAGACCCAGTACTTC. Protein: CASSQLLAGEETQYF. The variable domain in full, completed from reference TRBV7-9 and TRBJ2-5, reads DTGVSQNPRHKITKRGQNVTFRCDPISEHNRLYWYRQTLGQGPEFLTYFQNEAQLEKSRLLSDRFSAERPKGSFSTLEIQRTEQGDSAMYLCASSQLLAGEETQYFGPGTRLLVL.

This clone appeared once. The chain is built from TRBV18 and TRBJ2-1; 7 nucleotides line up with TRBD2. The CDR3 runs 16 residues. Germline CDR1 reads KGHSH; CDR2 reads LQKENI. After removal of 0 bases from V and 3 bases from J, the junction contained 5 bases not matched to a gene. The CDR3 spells CASSPPGGRDYNEQFF. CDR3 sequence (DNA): TGTGCCAGCTCACCACCGGGGGGGAGAGACTACAATGAGCAGTTCTTC.

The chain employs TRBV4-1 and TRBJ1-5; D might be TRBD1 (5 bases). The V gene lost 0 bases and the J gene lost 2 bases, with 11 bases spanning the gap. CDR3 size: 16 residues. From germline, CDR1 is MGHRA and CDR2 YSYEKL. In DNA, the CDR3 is TGCGCCAGCAGCCAAGATGCGGGAGGGGGCAATCAGCCCCAGCATTTT. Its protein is CASSQDAGGGNQPQHF.

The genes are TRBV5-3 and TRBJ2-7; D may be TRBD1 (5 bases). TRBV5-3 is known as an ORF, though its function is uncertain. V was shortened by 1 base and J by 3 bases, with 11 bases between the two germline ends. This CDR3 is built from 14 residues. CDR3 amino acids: CARSLMTACYEQYF. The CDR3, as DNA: TGTGCCAGAAGCTTGATGACAGCCTGCTACGAGCAGTACTTC.

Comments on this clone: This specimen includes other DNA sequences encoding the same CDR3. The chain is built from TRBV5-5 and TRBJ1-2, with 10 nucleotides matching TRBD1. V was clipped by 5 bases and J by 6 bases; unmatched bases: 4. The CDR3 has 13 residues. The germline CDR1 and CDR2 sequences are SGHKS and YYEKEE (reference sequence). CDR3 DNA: TGTGCCAGCAGTTCCGGGACAGGGGATGGCTACACCTTC. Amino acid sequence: CASSSGTGDGYTF.

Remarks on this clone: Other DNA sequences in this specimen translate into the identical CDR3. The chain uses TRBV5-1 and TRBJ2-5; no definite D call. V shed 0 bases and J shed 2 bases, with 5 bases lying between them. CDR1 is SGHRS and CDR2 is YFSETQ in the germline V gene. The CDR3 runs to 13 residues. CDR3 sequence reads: CASSLEGQETQYF. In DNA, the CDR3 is TGCGCCAGCAGCTTGGAGGGACAAGAGACCCAGTACTTC.

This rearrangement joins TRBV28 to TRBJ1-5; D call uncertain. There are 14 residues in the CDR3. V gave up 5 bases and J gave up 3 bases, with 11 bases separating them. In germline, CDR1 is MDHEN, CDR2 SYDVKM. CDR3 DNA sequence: TGTGCCAGCAGTGGTCAAACCTTCAATCAGCCCCAGCATTTT. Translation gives CASSGQTFNQPQHF.

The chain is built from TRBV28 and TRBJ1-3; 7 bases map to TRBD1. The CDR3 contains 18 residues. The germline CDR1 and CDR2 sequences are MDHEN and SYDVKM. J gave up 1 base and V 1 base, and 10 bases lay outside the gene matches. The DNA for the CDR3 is TGTGCCAGCAGTTTATCCCCGGGACAGACAAGGTCTGGAAACACCATATATTTT. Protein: CASSLSPGQTRSGNTIYF.

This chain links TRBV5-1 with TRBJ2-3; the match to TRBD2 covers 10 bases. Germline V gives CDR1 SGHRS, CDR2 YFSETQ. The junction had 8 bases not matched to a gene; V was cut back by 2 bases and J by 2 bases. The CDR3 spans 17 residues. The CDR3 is CASSFGLADSHTDTQYF. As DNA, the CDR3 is TGCGCCAGCAGCTTCGGACTAGCGGACTCACACACAGATACGCAGTATTTT.

CDR3 loop: CAGQGQYTGYTF. In DNA, the CDR3 is TGTGCCGGACAGGGACAGTATACGGGCTACACCTTC. The chain has TRBV30 and TRBJ1-2, with 8 bases aligning to TRBD1. J gave up 8 bases and V 8 bases, and 10 bases lay outside the gene matches. Germline CDR1 is GTSNPN and CDR2 is SVGIG (reference sequence). The CDR3 runs 12 residues.

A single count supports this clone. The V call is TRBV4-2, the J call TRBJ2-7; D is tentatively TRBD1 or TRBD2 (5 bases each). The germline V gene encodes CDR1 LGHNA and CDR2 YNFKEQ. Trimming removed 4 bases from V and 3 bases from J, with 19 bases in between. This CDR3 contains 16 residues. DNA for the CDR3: TGTGCCAGCAGCCCCCATCGAGGGGCTGTCGACTACGAGCAGTACTTC. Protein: CASSPHRGAVDYEQYF.

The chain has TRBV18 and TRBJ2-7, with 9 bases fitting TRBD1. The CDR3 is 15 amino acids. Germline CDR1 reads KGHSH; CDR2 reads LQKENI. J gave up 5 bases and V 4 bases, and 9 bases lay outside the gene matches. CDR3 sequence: CASSQPGQGYNEQYF. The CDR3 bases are TGTGCCAGCTCACAGCCGGGACAGGGTTACAACGAGCAGTACTTC.

The CDR3 coding sequence is TGTGCCAGCAGCGTAAGGGGGGATGGGTCCTACAATGAGCAGTTCTTC. Its translation: CASSVRGDGSYNEQFF. This chain joins TRBV9 and TRBJ2-1; the D call may be TRBD1 or TRBD2 (6 bases each). CDR1 SGDLS and CDR2 YYNGEE come from the germline V gene. This CDR3 has 16 amino acids. V was clipped by 1 base and J by 1 base, with 12 bases between them.

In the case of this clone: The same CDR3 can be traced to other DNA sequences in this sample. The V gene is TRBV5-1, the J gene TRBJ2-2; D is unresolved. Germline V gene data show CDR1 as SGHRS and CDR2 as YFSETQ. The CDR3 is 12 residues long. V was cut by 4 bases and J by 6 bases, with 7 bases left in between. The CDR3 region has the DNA TGCGCCAGCAGCCCTCTATCCGGGGAGCTGTTTTTT. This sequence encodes CASSPLSGELFF.

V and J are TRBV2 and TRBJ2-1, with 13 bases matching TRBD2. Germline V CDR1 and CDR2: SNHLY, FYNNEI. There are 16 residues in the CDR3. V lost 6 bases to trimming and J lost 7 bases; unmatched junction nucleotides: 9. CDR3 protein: CASSFMTSGGRNEQFF. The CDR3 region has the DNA TGTGCCAGCAGCTTTATGACTAGCGGGGGGCGGAATGAGCAGTTCTTC.

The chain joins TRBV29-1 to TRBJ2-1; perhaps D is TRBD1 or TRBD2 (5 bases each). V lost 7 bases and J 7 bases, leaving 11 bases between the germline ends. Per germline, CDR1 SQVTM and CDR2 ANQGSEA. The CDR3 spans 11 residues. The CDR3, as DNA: TGCAGCGCCGGGGCGAGGAATGAGCAGTTCTTC. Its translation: CSAGARNEQFF.

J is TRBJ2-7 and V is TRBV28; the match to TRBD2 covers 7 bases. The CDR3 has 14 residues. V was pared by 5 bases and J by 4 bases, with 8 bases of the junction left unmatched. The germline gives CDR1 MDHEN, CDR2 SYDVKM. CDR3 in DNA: TGTGCCAGCAGTGGGGACTTGGGGGGGTACGAGCAGTACTTC. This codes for CASSGDLGGYEQYF. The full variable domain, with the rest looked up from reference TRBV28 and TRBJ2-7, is DVKVTQSSRYLVKRTGEKVFLECVQDMDHENMFWYRQDPGLGLRLIYFSYDVKMKEKGDIPEGYSVSREKKERFSLILESASTNQTSMYLCASSGDLGGYEQYFGPGTRLTVT.

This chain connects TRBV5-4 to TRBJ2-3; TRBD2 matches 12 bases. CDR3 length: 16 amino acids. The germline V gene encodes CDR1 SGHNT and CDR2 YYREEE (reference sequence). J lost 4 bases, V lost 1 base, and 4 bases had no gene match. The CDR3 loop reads CASSLRTSGISDTQYF. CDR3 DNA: TGTGCCAGCAGCTTGCGGACTAGCGGGATATCAGATACGCAGTATTTT.

The CDR3 DNA reads TGTGCCAGCAGCTCCTCCGGGGGCGGGAGTGGGTACGAGCAGTACTTC. This sequence encodes CASSSSGGGSGYEQYF. V gene TRBV5-4 combines with J gene TRBJ2-7; D perhaps matches TRBD2 (7 bases). Germline loops: CDR1 SGHNT, CDR2 YYREEE (reference sequence). The CDR3 contains 16 residues. V was shortened by 3 bases and J by 4 bases, with 20 bases between the two germline ends.

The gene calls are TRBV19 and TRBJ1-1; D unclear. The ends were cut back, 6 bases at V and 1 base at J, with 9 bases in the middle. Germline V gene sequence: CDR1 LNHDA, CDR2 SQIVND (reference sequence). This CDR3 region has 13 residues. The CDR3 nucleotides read TGTGCCAGTAGGATCATTCCGAACACTGAAGCTTTCTTT. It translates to CASRIIPNTEAFF.

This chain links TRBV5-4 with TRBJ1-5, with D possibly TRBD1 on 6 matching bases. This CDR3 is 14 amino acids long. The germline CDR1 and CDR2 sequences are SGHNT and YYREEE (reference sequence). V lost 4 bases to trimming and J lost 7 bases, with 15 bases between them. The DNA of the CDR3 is TGTGCCAGCAGCGTTCAGGGGCCCCGGCAGCCCCAGCATTTT. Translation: CASSVQGPRQPQHF.

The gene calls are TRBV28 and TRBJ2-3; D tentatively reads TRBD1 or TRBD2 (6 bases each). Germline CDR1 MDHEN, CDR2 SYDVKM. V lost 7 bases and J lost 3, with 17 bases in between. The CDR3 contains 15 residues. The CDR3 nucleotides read TGTGCCAGCACCGAGGGGGGATCGGGTACAGATACGCAGTATTTT. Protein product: CASTEGGSGTDTQYF.

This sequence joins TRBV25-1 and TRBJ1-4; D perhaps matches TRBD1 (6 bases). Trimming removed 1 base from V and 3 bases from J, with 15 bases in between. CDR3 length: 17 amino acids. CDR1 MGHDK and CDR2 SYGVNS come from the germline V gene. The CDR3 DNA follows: TGTGCCAGCAGTGAATCCGATAGGGGGGGGGCTAATGAAAAACTGTTTTTT. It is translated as CASSESDRGGANEKLFF.

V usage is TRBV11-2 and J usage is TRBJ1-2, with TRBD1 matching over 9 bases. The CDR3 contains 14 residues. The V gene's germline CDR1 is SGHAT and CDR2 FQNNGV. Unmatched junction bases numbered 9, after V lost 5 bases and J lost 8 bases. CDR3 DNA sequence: TGTGCCAGCAGCAGAGGGGACAGGGCTTCCGGCTACACCTTC. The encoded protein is CASSRGDRASGYTF.